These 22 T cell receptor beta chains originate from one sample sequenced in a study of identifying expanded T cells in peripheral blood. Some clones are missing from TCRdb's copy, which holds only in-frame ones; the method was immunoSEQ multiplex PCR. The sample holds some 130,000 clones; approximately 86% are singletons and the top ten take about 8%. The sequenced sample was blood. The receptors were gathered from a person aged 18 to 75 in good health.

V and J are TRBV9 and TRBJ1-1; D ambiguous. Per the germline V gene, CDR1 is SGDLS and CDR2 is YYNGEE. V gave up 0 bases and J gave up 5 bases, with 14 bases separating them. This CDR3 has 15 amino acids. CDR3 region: CASSVEVGLGTEAFF. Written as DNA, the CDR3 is TGTGCCAGCAGCGTAGAAGTCGGATTAGGGACTGAAGCTTTCTTT. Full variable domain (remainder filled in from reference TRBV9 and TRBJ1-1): DSGVTQTPKHLITATGQRVTLRCSPRSGDLSVYWYQQSLDQGLQFLIQYYNGEERAKGNILERFSAQQFPDLHSELNLSSLELGDSALYFCASSVEVGLGTEAFFGQGTRLTVV.

The CDR3 here is CASSLRTSGSKLYEQYF. The CDR3 nucleotides are TGCGCCAGCAGCCTACGGACTAGCGGGAGCAAGCTCTACGAGCAGTACTTC. V and J are TRBV5-1 and TRBJ2-7; 13 bases agree with TRBD2. V gave up 4 bases and J gave up 3 bases; unmatched junction bases: 10. This CDR3 is 17 amino acids long. Germline CDR1 and CDR2: SGHRS and YFSETQ.

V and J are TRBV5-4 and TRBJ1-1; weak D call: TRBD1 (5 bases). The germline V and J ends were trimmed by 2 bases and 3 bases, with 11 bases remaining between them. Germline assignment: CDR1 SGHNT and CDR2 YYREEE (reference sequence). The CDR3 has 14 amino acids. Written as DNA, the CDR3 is TGTGCCAGCAGCTTAGAGGGGCTGTACACTGAAGCTTTCTTT. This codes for CASSLEGLYTEAFF.

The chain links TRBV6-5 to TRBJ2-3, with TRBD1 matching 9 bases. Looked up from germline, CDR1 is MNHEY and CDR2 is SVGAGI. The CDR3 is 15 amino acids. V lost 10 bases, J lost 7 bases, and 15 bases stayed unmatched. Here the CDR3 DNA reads TGTGCCACCCGGAGGAGAACAGGGGGCGCGAATACGCAGTATTTT. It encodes CATRRRTGGANTQYF.

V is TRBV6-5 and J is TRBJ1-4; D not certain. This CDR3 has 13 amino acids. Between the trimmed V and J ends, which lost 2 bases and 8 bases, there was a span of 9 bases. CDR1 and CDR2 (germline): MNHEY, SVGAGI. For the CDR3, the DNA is TGTGCCAGCAGTTACACGGCGTGGGAAAAACTGTTTTTT. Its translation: CASSYTAWEKLFF.

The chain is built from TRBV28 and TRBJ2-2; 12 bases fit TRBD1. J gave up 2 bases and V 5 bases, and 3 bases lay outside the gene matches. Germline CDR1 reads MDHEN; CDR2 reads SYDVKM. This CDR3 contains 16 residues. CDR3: CASSLGTGGNTGELFF. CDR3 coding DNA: TGTGCCAGCAGTCTAGGGACAGGGGGCAACACCGGGGAGCTGTTTTTT.

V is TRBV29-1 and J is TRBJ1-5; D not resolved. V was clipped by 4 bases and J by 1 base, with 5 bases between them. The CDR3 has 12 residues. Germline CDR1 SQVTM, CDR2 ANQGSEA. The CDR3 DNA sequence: TGCAGCGTTGCTGGGAGCAATCAGCCCCAGCATTTT. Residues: CSVAGSNQPQHF.

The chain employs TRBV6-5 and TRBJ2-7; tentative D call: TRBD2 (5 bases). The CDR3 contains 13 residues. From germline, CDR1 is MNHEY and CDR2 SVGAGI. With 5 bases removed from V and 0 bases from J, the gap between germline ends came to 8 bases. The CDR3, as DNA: TGTGCCAGCAGTCGAGGGTTCTCCTACGAGCAGTACTTC. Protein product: CASSRGFSYEQYF.

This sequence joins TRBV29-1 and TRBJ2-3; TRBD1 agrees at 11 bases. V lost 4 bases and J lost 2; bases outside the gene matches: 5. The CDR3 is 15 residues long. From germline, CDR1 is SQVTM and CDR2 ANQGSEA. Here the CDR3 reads CSVVGDRGNTDTQYF. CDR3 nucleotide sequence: TGCAGCGTTGTTGGGGACAGGGGGAACACAGATACGCAGTATTTT.

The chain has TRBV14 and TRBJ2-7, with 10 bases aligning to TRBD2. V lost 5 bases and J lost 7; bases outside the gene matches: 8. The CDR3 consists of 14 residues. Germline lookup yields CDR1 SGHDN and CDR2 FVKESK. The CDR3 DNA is TGTGCCAGCAGCTCCAGCGGGGGGGCCGGGGAGCAGTACTTC. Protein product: CASSSSGGAGEQYF. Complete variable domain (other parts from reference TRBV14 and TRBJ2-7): EAGVTQFPSHSVIEKGQTVTLRCDPISGHDNLYWYRRVMGKEIKFLLHFVKESKQDESGMPNNRFLAERTGGTYSTLKVQPAELEDSGVYFCASSSSGGAGEQYFGPGTRLTVT.

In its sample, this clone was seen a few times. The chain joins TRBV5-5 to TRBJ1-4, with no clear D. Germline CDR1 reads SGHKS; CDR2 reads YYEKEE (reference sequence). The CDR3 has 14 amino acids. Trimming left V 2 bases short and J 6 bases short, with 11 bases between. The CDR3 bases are TGTGCCAGCAGCTTCTGGGTTGTAGATGAAAAACTGTTTTTT. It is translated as CASSFWVVDEKLFF.

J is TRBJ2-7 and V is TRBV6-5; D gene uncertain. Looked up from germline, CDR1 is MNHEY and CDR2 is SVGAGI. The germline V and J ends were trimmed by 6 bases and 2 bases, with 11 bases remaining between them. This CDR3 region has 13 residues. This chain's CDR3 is CASSPGGTYEQYF. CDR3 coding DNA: TGTGCCAGCAGCCCCGGTGGGACCTACGAGCAGTACTTC.

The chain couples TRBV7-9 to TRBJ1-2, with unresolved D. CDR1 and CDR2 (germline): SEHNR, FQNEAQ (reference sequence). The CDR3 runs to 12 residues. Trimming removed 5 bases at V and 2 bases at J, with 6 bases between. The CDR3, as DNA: TGTGCCAGCAGCCCAGACAACTATGGCTACACCTTC. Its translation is CASSPDNYGYTF.

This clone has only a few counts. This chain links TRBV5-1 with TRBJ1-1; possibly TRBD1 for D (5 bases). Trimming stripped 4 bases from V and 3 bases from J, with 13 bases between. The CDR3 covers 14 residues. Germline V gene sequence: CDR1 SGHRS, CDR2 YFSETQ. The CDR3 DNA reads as TGCGCCAGCAGCAGTTGGGGCGCGGACACTGAAGCTTTCTTT. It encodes CASSSWGADTEAFF.

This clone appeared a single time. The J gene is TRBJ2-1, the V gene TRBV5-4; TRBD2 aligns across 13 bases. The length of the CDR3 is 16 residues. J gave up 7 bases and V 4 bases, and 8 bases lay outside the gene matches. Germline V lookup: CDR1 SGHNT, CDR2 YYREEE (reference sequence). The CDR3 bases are TGTGCCAGCAGCGGGTGGCGGACTAGCGGGAGAAATGAGCAGTTCTTC. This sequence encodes CASSGWRTSGRNEQFF.

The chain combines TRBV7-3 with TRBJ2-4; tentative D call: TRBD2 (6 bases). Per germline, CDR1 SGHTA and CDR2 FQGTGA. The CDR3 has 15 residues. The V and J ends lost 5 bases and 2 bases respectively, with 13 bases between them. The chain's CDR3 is CASSPQRTTKNIQYF. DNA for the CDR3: TGTGCCAGCAGCCCTCAGAGGACTACCAAAAACATTCAGTACTTC.

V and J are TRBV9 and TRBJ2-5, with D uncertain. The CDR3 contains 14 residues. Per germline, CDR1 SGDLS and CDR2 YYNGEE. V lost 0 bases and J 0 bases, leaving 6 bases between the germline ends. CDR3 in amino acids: CASSVDSYQETQYF. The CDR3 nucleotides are TGTGCCAGCAGCGTAGATTCGTACCAAGAGACCCAGTACTTC.

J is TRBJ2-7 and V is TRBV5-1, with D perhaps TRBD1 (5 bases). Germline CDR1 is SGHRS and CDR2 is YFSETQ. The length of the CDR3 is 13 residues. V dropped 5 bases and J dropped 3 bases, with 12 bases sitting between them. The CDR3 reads CASSLDTYYEQYF. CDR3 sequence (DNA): TGCGCCAGCAGTCTGGACACATACTACGAGCAGTACTTC.

The CDR3, as DNA: TGCGCCAGCAGCCACCCTAGGGGGAGCAACACTGAAGCTTTCTTT. Translating gives CASSHPRGSNTEAFF. The chain employs TRBV4-1 and TRBJ1-1, with D perhaps TRBD1 (6 bases). The germline V and J ends were trimmed by 3 bases and 2 bases, with 13 bases remaining between them. The CDR3 length is 15 residues. Germline V lookup: CDR1 MGHRA, CDR2 YSYEKL.

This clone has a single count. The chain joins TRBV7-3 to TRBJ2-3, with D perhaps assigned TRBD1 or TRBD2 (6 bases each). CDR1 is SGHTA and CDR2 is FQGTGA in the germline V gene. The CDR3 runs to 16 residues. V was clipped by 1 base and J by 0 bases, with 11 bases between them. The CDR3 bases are TGTGCCAGCAGCTTAATCGGGGGCCTTAGCACAGATACGCAGTATTTT. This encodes CASSLIGGLSTDTQYF.

The CDR3 protein is CASSEAGRGSEKLFF. CDR3 coding DNA: TGTGCCAGCAGTGAAGCAGGAAGGGGTTCCGAAAAACTGTTTTTT. The chain joins TRBV2 to TRBJ1-4, with D maybe TRBD1 (5 bases). Per the germline V gene, CDR1 is SNHLY and CDR2 is FYNNEI. The CDR3 extends over 15 amino acids. V was clipped by 0 bases and J by 8 bases, with 13 bases between them.

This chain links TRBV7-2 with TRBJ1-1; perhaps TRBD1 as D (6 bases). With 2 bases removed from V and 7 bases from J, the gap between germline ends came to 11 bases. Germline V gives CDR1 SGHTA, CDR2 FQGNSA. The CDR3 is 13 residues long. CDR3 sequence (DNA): TGTGCCAGCAGCTTATGGACAGACCTTGAAGCTTTCTTT. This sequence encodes CASSLWTDLEAFF.